A single sample gave rise to the 30 T cell receptor beta chains below, sequenced in a study of OX40 agonist ivuxolimab in advanced cancers. Only in-frame clones appear in the TCRdb table, and some are missing; sequencing was by immunoSEQ multiplex PCR. The top ten hold around 2% of the sample, which has roughly 73,000 clones, about 91% seen once. This sample comprised CD4+ or CD8+ T cells sorted from blood, obtained in a trial of the OX40 agonist ivuxolimab. These receptors were collected from an adult with an advanced solid tumor such as melanoma, head and neck, liver or kidney cancer.

Comments on this clone: The same CDR3 is also encoded by other DNA sequences in this sample. The chain uses TRBV5-1 and TRBJ1-5; no reliable D call. The germline V gene encodes CDR1 SGHRS and CDR2 YFSETQ. The CDR3 is 15 amino acids. Trimming removed 2 bases from V and 0 bases from J, with 9 bases in between. The CDR3 nucleotides read TGCGCCAGCAGCTTCTCGGGGAATAGCAATCAGCCCCAGCATTTT. It is translated as CASSFSGNSNQPQHF.

This chain connects TRBV6-5 to TRBJ2-1; D may be TRBD2 (6 bases). This CDR3 spans 14 amino acids. Deletions cut 2 bases from V and 6 bases from J, with 11 bases between. Germline CDR1 reads MNHEY; CDR2 reads SVGAGI. CDR3 bases: TGTGCCAGCAGTTACGGCGGGGTCGGCAATGAGCAGTTCTTC. It specifies CASSYGGVGNEQFF.

The chain uses TRBV19 and TRBJ2-3, with D hard to call. The CDR3 has 13 residues. The germline V and J ends were trimmed by 3 bases and 5 bases, with 9 bases remaining between them. CDR1 is LNHDA and CDR2 is SQIVND in the germline V gene (reference sequence). CDR3 loop: CASSMHPRDTQYF. CDR3 nucleotides: TGTGCCAGTAGTATGCATCCCCGAGATACGCAGTATTTT. The full variable domain, completed using reference TRBV19 and TRBJ2-3, is DGGITQSPKYLFRKEGQNVTLSCEQNLNHDAMYWYRQDPGQGLRLIYYSQIVNDFQKGDIAEGYSVSREKKESFPLTVTSAQKNPTAFYLCASSMHPRDTQYFGPGTRLTVL.

The V call is TRBV6-1, the J call TRBJ2-1, with 9 nucleotides matching TRBD2. Unmatched junction bases numbered 7, after V lost 4 bases and J lost 6 bases. The CDR3 has 15 amino acids. Looked up from germline, CDR1 is MNHNS and CDR2 is SASEGT. CDR3 residues: CASSAAGGVLNEQFF. As DNA, the CDR3 is TGTGCCAGCAGTGCTGCGGGGGGGGTTCTCAATGAGCAGTTCTTC.

V gene TRBV7-3 combines with J gene TRBJ1-6; D is ambiguous. The CDR3 sequence is 16 residues long. Germline CDR1 and CDR2: SGHTA and FQGTGA. Trimming stripped 5 bases from V and 4 bases from J, with 15 bases between. The CDR3 bases are TGTGCCAGCAGCCTCGCACCCCGAACTTATAATTCACCCCTCCACTTT. Translation gives CASSLAPRTYNSPLHF.

The chain is built from TRBV5-8 and TRBJ1-2; 7 positions agree with TRBD1. CDR3 size: 12 residues. V lost 7 bases, J lost 10 bases, and 10 bases stayed unmatched. Germline V gives CDR1 SGHTS, CDR2 YDEGEE. The CDR3 region is CASGRDSPTYTF. The CDR3 region has the DNA TGTGCCAGCGGAAGGGACAGCCCGACCTACACCTTC.

The chain is built from TRBV30 and TRBJ2-7; TRBD1 matches 7 bases. J gave up 2 bases and V 1 base, and 2 bases lay outside the gene matches. CDR1 is GTSNPN, CDR2 SVGIG, per germline (reference sequence). The CDR3 covers 13 residues. The CDR3: CAWSGGQTYEQYF. In DNA, the CDR3 is TGTGCCTGGAGTGGGGGACAGACCTACGAGCAGTACTTC.

This chain connects TRBV27 to TRBJ1-1, with D possibly matching TRBD1 (5 bases). The CDR3 totals 18 residues. Per the germline V gene, CDR1 is MNHEY and CDR2 is SMNVEV (reference sequence). The germline V and J ends were trimmed by 3 bases and 0 bases, with 20 bases remaining between them. CDR3 DNA: TGTGCCAGCAGTTTGGGGTGGCACCAGGGTAACATGAACACTGAAGCTTTCTTT. Its protein product is CASSLGWHQGNMNTEAFF.

This chain links TRBV2 with TRBJ2-2; 12 nucleotides line up with TRBD1. The CDR3 consists of 16 residues. Germline lookup yields CDR1 SNHLY and CDR2 FYNNEI. Losses at the gene ends were 5 bases for V and 7 bases for J; bases not matched to a gene: 8. This CDR3 is CASSQGQGAQGGELFF. Here the CDR3 DNA reads TGTGCCAGCAGTCAGGGACAGGGGGCGCAGGGCGGGGAGCTGTTTTTT.

The chain couples TRBV7-8 to TRBJ2-5; 9 bases map to TRBD2. The CDR3 loop spans 16 amino acids. Germline lookup yields CDR1 SGHVS and CDR2 FQNEAQ. V shed 5 bases and J 3 bases; nucleotides not matched to a gene: 10. The CDR3 loop reads CASSPGNSGGEETQYF. Here the CDR3 DNA reads TGTGCCAGCAGCCCCGGTAATAGCGGGGGTGAAGAGACCCAGTACTTC.

The chain combines TRBV11-2 with TRBJ2-5, with 7 bases aligning to TRBD1. V lost 4 bases, J lost 6 bases, and 8 bases stayed unmatched. Germline V gives CDR1 SGHAT, CDR2 FQNNGV. CDR3 size: 14 residues. The CDR3 nucleotides read TGTGCCAGCAGCTATGACAGGGTATTTAAGACCCAGTACTTC. Translation: CASSYDRVFKTQYF.

V and J are TRBV5-3 and TRBJ2-2, with 8 bases aligning to TRBD2. TRBV5-3 is labeled an ORF, and its function is uncertain. The ends lost 1 base at V and 6 bases at J; junction bases unmatched: 5. The CDR3 is 15 residues long. The CDR3 DNA reads as TGTGCCAGAAGCTTGAAGACTAGCGAAGCCGGGGAGCTGTTTTTT. This gives the protein CARSLKTSEAGELFF.

The gene calls are TRBV29-1 and TRBJ1-1; weak D call: TRBD1 (5 bases). The CDR3 loop spans 13 amino acids. CDR1 SQVTM and CDR2 ANQGSEA come from the germline V gene. The V gene lost 7 bases and the J gene lost 1 base, with 13 bases spanning the gap. CDR3 loop: CSGARGGNTEAFF. CDR3 nucleotide sequence: TGCAGCGGCGCCCGGGGGGGGAACACTGAAGCTTTCTTT.

The CDR3 coding sequence is TGTGCCAGCAGTTTACACAGGATTGGTAATTCACCCCTCCACTTT. This encodes CASSLHRIGNSPLHF. The gene calls are TRBV27 and TRBJ1-6, with TRBD1 as a possible D gene (5 bases). The germline V gene encodes CDR1 MNHEY and CDR2 SMNVEV (reference sequence). The V gene lost 2 bases and the J gene lost 6 bases, with 11 bases spanning the gap. This CDR3 is built from 15 residues.

This chain links TRBV5-4 with TRBJ2-5, with 7 bases fitting TRBD1. Germline values: CDR1 SGHNT, CDR2 YYREEE (reference sequence). After removal of 5 bases from V and 3 bases from J, the junction contained 4 bases not matched to a gene. The CDR3 covers 13 residues. The CDR3 sequence is CASSRDREETQYF. The CDR3 nucleotides are TGTGCCAGCAGTCGTGACAGGGAAGAGACCCAGTACTTC. Full variable domain (missing parts from reference TRBV5-4 and TRBJ2-5): ETGVTQSPTHLIKTRGQQVTLRCSSQSGHNTVSWYQQALGQGPQFIFQYYREEENGRGNFPPRFSGLQFPNYSSELNVNALELDDSALYLCASSRDREETQYFGPGTRLLVL.

The chain has TRBV11-3 and TRBJ2-3; 14 bases align to TRBD2. Per germline, CDR1 SGHNT and CDR2 YENEEA. CDR3 length: 16 amino acids. Trimming at V came to 5 bases and at J to 3 bases, leaving 4 bases not matched to a gene. The CDR3 bases are TGTGCCAGCAGCCTGGGACTAGCGGGAGAGACAGATACGCAGTATTTT. Translating gives CASSLGLAGETDTQYF.

The chain is built from TRBV19 and TRBJ1-2; perhaps TRBD1 as D (6 bases). CDR1 LNHDA and CDR2 SQIVND come from the germline V gene (reference sequence). The ends were cut back, 5 bases at V and 4 bases at J, with 11 bases in the middle. CDR3 length: 13 residues. CDR3 sequence reads: CASSPGDGYGYTF. In nucleotides, the CDR3 is TGTGCCAGTAGTCCAGGGGATGGCTATGGCTACACCTTC.

This chain uses TRBV5-6 with TRBJ1-2, with TRBD1 matching over 7 bases. CDR1 and CDR2 (germline): SGHDT, YYEEEE. This CDR3 comprises 15 residues. Trimming at V came to 1 base and at J to 7 bases, leaving 10 bases not matched to a gene. The CDR3 loop reads CASSLWNSGGSGYTF. CDR3 in DNA: TGTGCCAGCAGCTTGTGGAATTCAGGGGGATCTGGCTACACCTTC.

The chain carries TRBV28 and TRBJ1-4; no clear D gene. The CDR3 length is 14 residues. The V end was cut by 7 bases, the J end by 4 bases, with 13 bases between. Per the germline V gene, CDR1 is MDHEN and CDR2 is SYDVKM. CDR3 DNA sequence: TGTGCCAGCACTAAGGATCCAGTTAATGAAAAACTGTTTTTT. Encoded protein: CASTKDPVNEKLFF.

The CDR3, as DNA: TGTGCCAGCACCACCGGACTAGCGGGGACCAAAGAGACCCAGTACTTC. Translation: CASTTGLAGTKETQYF. The chain carries TRBV11-2 and TRBJ2-5; 12 bases fit TRBD2. Germline CDR1 reads SGHAT; CDR2 reads FQNNGV. V lost 7 bases to trimming and J lost 3 bases; unmatched junction nucleotides: 9. This CDR3 is built from 16 residues. The full variable domain, rest sourced from reference TRBV11-2 and TRBJ2-5, is EAGVAQSPRYKIIEKRQSVAFWCNPISGHATLYWYQQILGQGPKLLIQFQNNGVVDDSQLPKDRFSAERLKGVDSTLKIQPAKLEDSAVYLCASTTGLAGTKETQYFGPGTRLLVL.

For the CDR3, the DNA is TGTGCCTGGAGTTTCGCGGGGGCAGAGACCCAGTACTTC. The encoded protein is CAWSFAGAETQYF. The chain is built from TRBV30 and TRBJ2-5; a possible D gene is TRBD2 (7 bases). V lost 2 bases and J 4 bases, leaving 11 bases between the germline ends. Germline V gene sequence: CDR1 GTSNPN, CDR2 SVGIG (reference sequence). This CDR3 is built from 13 residues.

V usage is TRBV7-3 and J usage is TRBJ1-3; 7 nucleotides align to TRBD1. CDR3 size: 16 residues. Trimming at V came to 5 bases and at J to 5 bases, leaving 12 bases not matched to a gene. Germline assignment: CDR1 SGHTA and CDR2 FQGTGA. CDR3: CASSPRNRGGRNTIYF. CDR3 bases: TGTGCCAGCAGCCCGCGGAACAGGGGCGGGAGAAACACCATATATTTT.

This sequence joins TRBV7-9 and TRBJ1-2; TRBD1 is a possible D gene (5 bases). Trimming took 5 bases from V and 2 from J, leaving 15 bases between them. CDR1 SEHNR and CDR2 FQNEAQ come from the germline V gene (reference sequence). CDR3 length: 15 residues. The CDR3 nucleotides are TGTGCCAGCAGCCCGGGGTCTCGGGGGAACTATGGCTACACCTTC. Translating it yields CASSPGSRGNYGYTF. The full variable domain, its missing parts supplied by reference TRBV7-9 and TRBJ1-2, is DTGVSQNPRHKITKRGQNVTFRCDPISEHNRLYWYRQTLGQGPEFLTYFQNEAQLEKSRLLSDRFSAERPKGSFSTLEIQRTEQGDSAMYLCASSPGSRGNYGYTFGSGTRLTVV.

This clone was picked up one time. This CDR3 is CASSDRVGGYTF. The CDR3 bases are TGTGCCAGCAGTGACAGGGTAGGCGGCTACACCTTC. J is TRBJ1-2 and V is TRBV6-5; 7 bases are shared with TRBD1. This CDR3 is built from 12 residues. Per the germline V gene, CDR1 is MNHEY and CDR2 is SVGAGI. V gave up 5 bases and J gave up 8 bases; unmatched junction bases: 5.

This clone came up a few times. The V and J genes are TRBV19 and TRBJ2-5; TRBD1 aligns across 7 bases. The CDR3 is made up of 15 amino acids. V gave up 5 bases and J gave up 4 bases; unmatched junction bases: 10. Germline V CDR1 and CDR2: LNHDA, SQIVND (reference sequence). CDR3 sequence: CASSPQTGKGETQYF. DNA for the CDR3: TGTGCCAGTAGTCCCCAGACAGGGAAAGGAGAGACCCAGTACTTC.

The J gene is TRBJ2-1, the V gene TRBV7-3, with TRBD2 identical over 7 bases. Trimming at V came to 3 bases and at J to 7 bases, leaving 9 bases not matched to a gene. The CDR3 spans 15 residues. CDR1 SGHTA and CDR2 FQGTGA come from the germline V gene. In nucleotides, the CDR3 is TGTGCCAGCAGCTTGGTCGCGGGAGCTCATAATGAGCAGTTCTTC. This translates into CASSLVAGAHNEQFF.

This clone was recorded only once. The chain joins TRBV30 to TRBJ2-1; the D is unclear. The germline gives CDR1 GTSNPN, CDR2 SVGIG (reference sequence). The CDR3 contains 12 residues. Trimming shortened V by 5 bases and J by 6 bases, and 11 bases separated the two germline ends. The CDR3 DNA follows: TGTGCCTGGGGGAACCGGATCAATGAGCAGTTCTTC. Encoded protein: CAWGNRINEQFF.

The chain employs TRBV5-1 and TRBJ1-2; D not certain. This CDR3 comprises 11 residues. Germline lookup yields CDR1 SGHRS and CDR2 YFSETQ. The germline V and J ends were trimmed by 0 bases and 4 bases, with 1 base remaining between them. DNA of the CDR3: TGCGCCAGCAGCTTGGGCTATGGCTACACCTTC. Its translation is CASSLGYGYTF.

The table lists this clone with a few counts. The genes are TRBV19 and TRBJ2-7, with D tentatively TRBD2 (6 bases). Germline CDR1 reads LNHDA; CDR2 reads SQIVND (reference sequence). Trimming pared 6 bases from V and 1 base from J, leaving 19 bases between. CDR3 length equals 16 residues. The CDR3, as DNA: TGTGCCAGTAGCCCTCTAGGAGACGGGGGATCCTACGAGCAGTACTTC. It encodes CASSPLGDGGSYEQYF.

The V and J genes are TRBV11-3 and TRBJ2-1, with D perhaps assigned TRBD1 or TRBD2 (5 bases each). Germline CDR1 SGHNT, CDR2 YENEEA. Trimming removed 3 bases from V and 9 bases from J, with 12 bases in between. The CDR3 loop spans 13 amino acids. The CDR3 protein is CASSLGEFAEQFF. As DNA, the CDR3 is TGTGCCAGCAGCTTGGGGGAGTTTGCTGAGCAGTTCTTC.